This T cell receptor (beta chain) came from a study of shared clonotypes between healthy human individuals (TCRdb year 2020). Study-level background: The cohort comprised two women and a few men aged 18 to 49 years. For each donor, CD4 naive and CD4 memory were each run on three plates, CD8 naive on two plates, and CD8 memory on one plate. To estimate repertoire size and how much clonotype sharing occurs between individuals, the study deeply sequenced the blood TCR repertoires of roughly 5 healthy adults. To increase sequencing depth and limit assay-specific biases, different laboratories used diverse techniques to prepare libraries and sequence TCR repertoires. Between about 0.85 and 9.5 billion PBMCs per donor were obtained by leukapheresis. The study at large found these results: Naive subsets generally had larger estimated clonotype richness than memory subsets. Even with the large sequencing depth, rarefaction of the sorted-subset datasets indicated that sequencing was incomplete. Only blood was sampled, and tissue TCR repertoires likely differ from those in blood. Pairwise subsampling led to the expectation that sequencing depth would affect the degree of clonotype sharing among donors. The small number of donors limited the genetic and exposure-history diversity represented. Sharing across several donors was observed for about 5% of naive CD4, over 3% of naive CD8, about 2.5% of memory CD4, and roughly 0.43% of memory CD8 clonotypes. Compared with non-shared clonotypes, the clonotypes found in all four sorted-subset donors had higher generation probabilities.

CD8 naive samples were CD45RO-negative cells positively selected for CCR7, giving a CD45RA+CCR7+ population that excluded TemRA cells. The donors were healthy, HIV-negative adults who had no recently reported acute infections or vaccinations. Only Caucasian adults living in Nashville, Tennessee, USA were represented among the donors. Blood was collected by leukapheresis, and PBMCs were isolated by Ficoll-Histopaque density gradient centrifugation and then cryopreserved in liquid nitrogen vapor phase. Analytical flow cytometry was used to check the purity and quantity of each magnetically sorted T cell population. Genomic DNA was isolated from every sorted fraction and measured by UV absorbance on a Nanodrop 2000c. The germline V gene encodes CDR1 SEHNR and CDR2 FQNEAQ (reference sequence). From the cysteine up to the phenylalanine, the CDR3 has a length of 12 residues. Left in the record is the CDR3 DNA by itself, 36 bases read in frame from the first base. The junction shows trimming of 2 bases on V and 6 bases on J, plus 8 bases between the germline ends.

Using the deep immunoSEQ assay, TCR CDR3 regions were amplified from genomic DNA by multiplex PCR. Extracted genomic DNA from each cell subset was distributed evenly across all wells of several immunoSEQ 96-well plates, and each plate was treated as a replicate. For sorted subsets, each replicate PCR was loaded with around 220 ng genomic DNA, equivalent to 32,000 or so T cell genomes. Purified libraries were quantified with a Qubit 3.0 fluorometer, sized on a Bioanalyzer 2100, and re-quantified with the KAPA Library Quantification kit. A separate single-read 150-cycle Illumina NextSeq 550 flow cell was used to sequence each immunoSEQ 96-well plate. For the original study's pipeline: Because only junctional sequences without quality scores were contained in the immunoSEQ output, filtering matching that applied to full-length reads could not be performed. To assign V/J genes and CDR3, sequences were annotated using PyIR, a Python wrapper for IgBLAST v1.9, with IMGT germline references. Reads were filtered out if the reads had weak V/J assignments (E-value above 1e-6), no CDR3, stop codons, out-of-frame junctions, or ambiguous translated residues. V3J clonotypes were defined as sequences sharing an identical inferred V gene, J gene, and CDR3 amino acid sequence. The percentage overlap between two repertoires was calculated by dividing the number of shared unique clonotypes by the size of the smaller repertoire. Repertoire richness was assessed with RTK rarefaction, the Chao1 estimator, and Recon v2.1 estimates of unobserved clonotypes. OLGA was used to compute generation probabilities for all TCRbeta clonotypes that the gDNA method yielded from a handful of donors. TCRdb obtained this table from immuneACCESS and retained in-frame rearrangements with V and J assigned. These tables miss some clones; where compared with another copy, unresolved V genes account for less than half of the shortfall, and the remainder is unexplained. The D gene and trimming were derived from the DNA, and the V and J assignments and clone size from that table. The sample table contains about 2 million clones; only one count was recorded for roughly 95% of them. Of the sample, 0.9% to 1.4% is held by the ten largest clones.

A note on this clone: Its antigen specificity is not known. The input lacks base qualities; no much larger clone sits a single base away.

What was sequenced was naive CD8+ T cells sorted from blood. The cell subset or site label here, explained by the study, means: CD45RA+CCR7+. The V gene is TRBV7-9 and the J gene is TRBJ2-7, with the D gene uncertain. The clonotype originates from a man in his late teens or twenties in good health. The DNA reads as follows: TGTGCCAGCAGCTTATTACGGAGCGAGCAGTACTTC. This encodes CASSLLRSEQYF.